Below, 11 T cell receptor beta chains from the same sample are listed, as sequenced in a study of T cells expressing NK-cell markers. Reanalyzing the 5' RACE reads, TCRdb keeps one entry per CDR3 protein, without DNA. The ten top clones account for approximately 17%, within a sample of 150,000 to 200,000 distinct CDR3 sequences. Material: blood T cells: a sorted CD56 or NKG2C T cell subset, CD4+ or CD8+ T cells, or bulk PBMC T cells (not recorded which). All receptors derive from a woman aged 18-70 years in good health.

The chain is built from TRBV5-5 and TRBJ2-7. Looked up from germline, CDR1 is SGHKS and CDR2 is YYEKEE (reference sequence). The CDR3 contains 14 residues. The CDR3 region is CASSLLGAPYEQYF.

The chain couples TRBV30 to TRBJ1-6; TCRdb proposes TRBD1, but this gene call is untestable without DNA. The CDR3 totals 14 residues. Germline CDR1 reads GTSNPN; CDR2 reads SVGIG (reference sequence). CDR3 protein: CAWSRGSTNSPLHF.

This rearrangement joins TRBV14 to TRBJ1-4. Germline CDR1 is SGHDN and CDR2 is FVKESK. This CDR3 is 14 amino acids long. CDR3 sequence: CASSQDRADEKLFF.

V is TRBV12-3 or TRBV12-4 and J is TRBJ2-3; TCRdb gives TRBD2 as the D gene, but with no DNA this cannot be confirmed. This CDR3 has 13 residues. CDR3 sequence reads: CANSQRGGDTQYF.

CDR3 sequence: CASSLEDRDFEKLFF. The V gene is TRBV5-6, the J gene TRBJ1-4; with no DNA, the TCRdb D assignment of TRBD1 cannot be verified. The germline gives CDR1 SGHDT, CDR2 YYEEEE. The CDR3 extends over 15 amino acids.

This chain connects TRBV7-6 to TRBJ2-5; lacking DNA, the TRBD1 call made by TCRdb goes unchecked. CDR3 size: 15 residues. Germline V gene data show CDR1 as SGHVS and CDR2 as FNYEAQ. The CDR3 spells CASSQLTGGYETQYF.

The rearrangement uses TRBV28 and TRBJ1-2; the D gene TCRdb calls, TRBD1, cannot be checked with no DNA. Looked up from germline, CDR1 is MDHEN and CDR2 is SYDVKM. The CDR3 totals 14 residues. This CDR3 reads CASSSMQGTYGYTF.

The CDR3 reads CASSLVGQGFYEQYF. This chain uses TRBV5-1 with TRBJ2-7; without DNA, the TCRdb call of TRBD1 cannot be checked. The CDR3 totals 15 residues. CDR1 is SGHRS and CDR2 is YFSETQ in the germline V gene.

This sequence joins TRBV7-8 and TRBJ2-2; TCRdb outputs TRBD2, but without DNA this stays unchecked. This CDR3 is 15 amino acids long. CDR1 SGHVS and CDR2 FQNEAQ come from the germline V gene. The CDR3 loop is CASSSKSAAGGGLFF.

The chain uses TRBV20-1 and TRBJ2-7; the TCRdb call, TRBD1, lacks DNA for checking. The CDR3 is 14 residues long. The germline CDR1 and CDR2 sequences are DFQATT and SNEGSKA (reference sequence). Here the CDR3 reads CSANGDRRIYEQYF.

V is TRBV11-2 and J is TRBJ2-1; TCRdb outputs TRBD2, but without DNA this stays unchecked. The germline CDR1 and CDR2 sequences are SGHAT and FQNNGV. There are 15 residues in the CDR3. This chain's CDR3 is CASSMGSGRAPEQFF.